This TCR beta chain was found in a study of shared clonotypes between healthy human individuals. Sequencing was at deep level. Libraries were prepared by immunoSEQ multiplex PCR; TCRdb keeps only in-frame clonotypes and omits some of them. The sample comprises about 1 million clones, more than 65% of which are singletons, and approximately 1.5% rests with the top ten. Germline V lookup: CDR1 SGHDN, CDR2 FVKESK. The CDR3 runs to 17 residues. The J segment lost 4 bases and the V segment lost 0 bases, leaving 8 bases of the junction unmatched. The chain is built from TRBV14 and TRBJ2-2, with 7 bases identical to TRBD1. The sample comprised memory CD4+ T cells sorted from blood. Noted subset: CD45RA-negative fraction. The TCR sequence derives from a man in his late teens or twenties in good health. The DNA for the CDR3 is TGTGCCAGCAGCCAAGATCGGACAGGTCCGCCCACCGGGGAGCTGTTTTTT. Its translation is CASSQDRTGPPTGELFF.